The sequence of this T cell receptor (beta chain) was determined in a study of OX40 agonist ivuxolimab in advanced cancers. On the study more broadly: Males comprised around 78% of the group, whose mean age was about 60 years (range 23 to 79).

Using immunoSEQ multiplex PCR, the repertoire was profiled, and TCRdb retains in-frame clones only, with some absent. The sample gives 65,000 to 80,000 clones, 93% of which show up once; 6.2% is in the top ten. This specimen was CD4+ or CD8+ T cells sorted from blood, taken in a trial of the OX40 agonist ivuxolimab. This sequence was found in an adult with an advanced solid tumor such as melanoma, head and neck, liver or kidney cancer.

CDR3 DNA: TGTGCCAGCAGCATTCGGCCCTATGGCTACACCTTC. Residues: CASSIRPYGYTF. This chain uses TRBV7-2 with TRBJ1-2; no reliable D call. CDR1 is SGHTA, CDR2 FQGNSA, per germline. This CDR3 spans 12 amino acids. V was trimmed by 5 bases and J by 4 bases, leaving 8 bases between them.